This T cell receptor beta chain comes out of a study of cytomegalovirus exposure and HLA in healthy donors. Regarding the study as a whole: Later on, an analysis tied approximately 17,000 TCR beta sequences to HLA alleles at 0.05 false discovery rate. In terms of immune exposure information, only CMV serostatus was available.

V lost 3 bases, J lost 2 bases, and 3 bases stayed unmatched. The CDR3 covers 14 residues. Germline V gene lookup returns CDR1 SGHVS and CDR2 FQNEAQ. The PCR was carried out with 60 Vbeta primers and 13 Jbeta primers. TCRdb's copy holds only in-frame clones and misses some; the assay was immunoSEQ multiplex PCR. The sample holds roughly 190,000 clones, roughly 9.5% seen once. This clone was observed a few times. Its antigen remains unknown. Input material: PBMCs. This chain uses TRBV7-8 with TRBJ1-2; 7 nucleotides match TRBD1. This receptor was taken from a woman aged 25 to 39 in good health and CMV-seropositive. The CDR3 coding sequence is TGTGCCAGCAGCTTCCAGGGGGTGAACTATGGCTACACCTTC. This translates into CASSFQGVNYGYTF.